The 21 T cell receptor beta chains in this list originate from one sample, sequenced in a study of T cell responses to AZD1222 COVID-19 vaccine. The assay was immunoSEQ multiplex PCR, and TCRdb's table has in-frame clones only and misses some. In the table there are about 140,000 clones, about 92% of which are singletons. Sequences were derived from peripheral blood, sampled on day 0 of MenACWY control vaccination. The source of these receptors is an adult in good health.

The chain uses TRBV7-8 and TRBJ2-1; D gene uncertain. Germline V gives CDR1 SGHVS, CDR2 FQNEAQ. The CDR3 is 17 residues long. V was trimmed by 1 base and J by 7 bases, leaving 20 bases between them. DNA for the CDR3: TGTGCCAGCAGCTTAGGGTCTACGCGCCTCAGTTGGAATGAGCAGTTCTTC. It translates to CASSLGSTRLSWNEQFF.

CDR3 nucleotide sequence: TGTGCCAGCAGCGTAGAAGCCAGCTCTGGAAACACCATATATTTT. This gives the protein CASSVEASSGNTIYF. J is TRBJ1-3 and V is TRBV9, with D hard to call. The germline CDR1 and CDR2 sequences are SGDLS and YYNGEE. The CDR3 spans 15 residues. V shed 0 bases and J shed 0 bases, with 7 bases lying between them.

The chain is built from TRBV6-2 or TRBV6-3 and TRBJ2-2; the D is unclear. Trimming pared 6 bases from V and 0 bases from J, leaving 11 bases between. From germline, CDR1 is MNHEY and CDR2 SVGEGT. This CDR3 spans 15 amino acids. The CDR3 sequence: CASSRQVSNTGELFF. DNA for the CDR3: TGTGCCAGCAGCCGGCAGGTATCGAACACCGGGGAGCTGTTTTTT.

The V call is TRBV24-1, the J call TRBJ1-2; a possible D gene is TRBD1 (6 bases). The germline gives CDR1 KGHDR, CDR2 SFDVKD. The CDR3 loop spans 13 amino acids. Trimming pared 9 bases from V and 4 bases from J, leaving 14 bases between. CDR3 sequence: CATSGGQRYGYTF. The CDR3, as DNA: TGTGCCACCTCTGGGGGCCAGCGCTATGGCTACACCTTC.

The chain links TRBV29-1 to TRBJ1-2, with 12 bases aligning to TRBD1. Germline trimming cut 6 bases from V and 7 bases from J; bases unmatched to any gene: 6. Per the germline V gene, CDR1 is SQVTM and CDR2 is ANQGSEA. CDR3 length equals 13 residues. CDR3 residues: CSVGQGAHAGYTF. CDR3 sequence (DNA): TGCAGCGTGGGACAGGGGGCGCATGCTGGCTACACCTTC.

The gene calls are TRBV13 and TRBJ2-6; D not certain. The CDR3 runs to 17 residues. Between the trimmed V and J ends, which lost 3 bases and 0 bases, there was a span of 12 bases. Germline V CDR1 and CDR2: PRHDT, FYEKMQ (reference sequence). CDR3 loop: CASSFEAPSSGANVLTF. CDR3 in DNA: TGTGCCAGCAGCTTTGAGGCCCCAAGCTCTGGGGCCAACGTCCTGACTTTC.

Points on this clone: Germline is not matched at one junction end, which may reflect a read error. The chain is built from TRBV11-3 and TRBJ2-1; D ambiguous. Germline lookup yields CDR1 SGHNT and CDR2 YENEEA. The CDR3 runs 13 residues. CDR3 region: CASSFRSSNEQFF. The CDR3 coding sequence is TGTGCCAGCAGCTTTAGGTCCTCCAATGAGCAGTTCTTC.

The CDR3 loop is CSASSGTVEKLFF. The CDR3 DNA reads as TGCAGTGCTAGTTCGGGGACAGTTGAAAAACTGTTTTTT. The V gene is TRBV20-1, the J gene TRBJ1-4; TRBD1 aligns across 7 bases. Germline-derived CDR1 and CDR2 are DFQATT and SNEGSKA (reference sequence). The CDR3 spans 13 residues. Trimming cost V 3 bases and J 7 bases; bases outside gene matches: 5.

The chain uses TRBV19 and TRBJ1-5; the match to TRBD1 covers 8 bases. Germline V lookup: CDR1 LNHDA, CDR2 SQIVND (reference sequence). There are 16 residues in the CDR3. Trimming removed 6 bases from V and 6 bases from J; junction bases left unmatched: 13. Here the CDR3 reads CASRGRGQDFSQPQHF. In DNA form, the CDR3 reads TGTGCCAGTAGGGGCAGGGGACAGGATTTTAGTCAGCCCCAGCATTTT. Full variable domain (remainder filled in from reference TRBV19 and TRBJ1-5): DGGITQSPKYLFRKEGQNVTLSCEQNLNHDAMYWYRQDPGQGLRLIYYSQIVNDFQKGDIAEGYSVSREKKESFPLTVTSAQKNPTAFYLCASRGRGQDFSQPQHFGDGTRLSIL.

The count of this clone is one. The chain carries TRBV5-5 and TRBJ2-7, with 14 bases matching TRBD2. V lost 3 bases and J lost 4; bases outside the gene matches: 6. This CDR3 spans 16 amino acids. Germline CDR1 is SGHKS and CDR2 is YYEKEE (reference sequence). CDR3 amino acids: CASSWGLAGESYEQYF. The CDR3 DNA reads as TGTGCCAGCAGCTGGGGACTAGCGGGAGAATCGTACGAGCAGTACTTC.

The V call is TRBV4-1, the J call TRBJ2-7, with D perhaps matching TRBD2 (6 bases). This CDR3 is 13 amino acids long. Looked up from germline, CDR1 is MGHRA and CDR2 is YSYEKL. Trimming removed 4 bases at V and 5 bases at J, with 12 bases between. The chain's CDR3 is CASSLRERDEQYF. Written as DNA, the CDR3 is TGCGCCAGCAGCCTCCGGGAGAGGGACGAGCAGTACTTC.

The V and J genes are TRBV5-1 and TRBJ2-1, with 7 bases lining up with TRBD2. Germline V lookup: CDR1 SGHRS, CDR2 YFSETQ. The junction had 7 bases not matched to a gene; V was cut back by 4 bases and J by 0 bases. The length of the CDR3 is 16 residues. The CDR3 DNA follows: TGCGCCAGCAGCCCCTGGACTAGAGCCTCCTACAATGAGCAGTTCTTC. Its protein product is CASSPWTRASYNEQFF. Combining the CDR3 with reference TRBV5-1 and TRBJ2-1 gives the whole variable domain KAGVTQTPRYLIKTRGQQVTLSCSPISGHRSVSWYQQTPGQGLQFLFEYFSETQRNKGNFPGRFSGRQFSNSRSEMNVSTLELGDSALYLCASSPWTRASYNEQFFGPGTRLTVL.

The genes are TRBV7-9 and TRBJ2-3; D is ambiguous. V lost 5 bases and J 4 bases, leaving 10 bases between the germline ends. Germline V gene sequence: CDR1 SEHNR, CDR2 FQNEAQ (reference sequence). CDR3 length equals 13 residues. The CDR3 bases are TGTGCCAGCAGCGTACTAACCTCAGATACGCAGTATTTT. It specifies CASSVLTSDTQYF. Full variable domain (outside the CDR3, taken from reference TRBV7-9 and TRBJ2-3): DTGVSQNPRHKITKRGQNVTFRCDPISEHNRLYWYRQTLGQGPEFLTYFQNEAQLEKSRLLSDRFSAERPKGSFSTLEIQRTEQGDSAMYLCASSVLTSDTQYFGPGTRLTVL.

The chain has TRBV2 and TRBJ1-2; D remains unclear. Germline values: CDR1 SNHLY, CDR2 FYNNEI. V lost 4 bases and J 3 bases, leaving 9 bases between the germline ends. This CDR3 region has 13 residues. The CDR3 loop is CASSAGNHYGYTF. The DNA of the CDR3 is TGTGCCAGCAGTGCTGGTAACCACTATGGCTACACCTTC.

This clone was seen once. This CDR3 reads CASSSSPDSYEQYF. The DNA of the CDR3 is TGCGCCAGCAGCTCTTCCCCGGACTCCTACGAGCAGTACTTC. V is TRBV5-1 and J is TRBJ2-7; D uncertain. The germline V gene encodes CDR1 SGHRS and CDR2 YFSETQ. V was trimmed by 3 bases and J by 0 bases, leaving 10 bases between them. The CDR3 sequence is 14 residues long.

A few counts support this clone. The rearrangement joins TRBV7-9 to TRBJ2-1; possibly TRBD2 for D (5 bases). Germline V gene sequence: CDR1 SEHNR, CDR2 FQNEAQ (reference sequence). Between the trimmed V and J ends, which lost 1 base and 7 bases, there was a span of 11 bases. The CDR3 consists of 14 residues. The CDR3 bases are TGTGCCAGCAGCTTAGAGTCTAGCTGGAATGAGCAGTTCTTC. Protein sequence: CASSLESSWNEQFF.

This sequence joins TRBV5-4 and TRBJ2-6; D unclear. V gave up 0 bases and J gave up 0 bases, with 4 bases separating them. The CDR3 is 15 residues long. Germline CDR1 and CDR2: SGHNT and YYREEE (reference sequence). CDR3 coding DNA: TGTGCCAGCAGCTTGGTGGGCTCTGGGGCCAACGTCCTGACTTTC. It encodes CASSLVGSGANVLTF.

The V and J genes are TRBV21-1 and TRBJ2-2; the tabulated D call, TRBD2, remains unverified against the DNA. TRBV21-1 is a pseudogene. The CDR3 sequence is 15 residues long. DNA for the CDR3: TGTGCCAGCAGCAACCGGGACTATCCCACCGGGGAGCTGTTTTTT. This codes for CASSNRDYPTGELFF.

The rearrangement uses TRBV7-8 and TRBJ1-2, with D perhaps TRBD1 (6 bases). The CDR3 contains 11 residues. V lost 5 bases and J lost 8, with 9 bases in between. CDR1 is SGHVS and CDR2 is FQNEAQ in the germline V gene. The CDR3 DNA is TGTGCCAGCAGCCTTGGACAGGGCTACACCTTC. It yields the protein CASSLGQGYTF.

This clone was counted a single time. The V and J genes are TRBV7-2 and TRBJ2-3; 7 bases match TRBD2. The CDR3 loop spans 13 amino acids. Trimming at V came to 5 bases and at J to 8 bases, leaving 7 bases not matched to a gene. Per germline, CDR1 SGHTA and CDR2 FQGNSA. The CDR3, as DNA: TGTGCCAGCAGCAGCAACCCGGGGGGTACGCAGTATTTT. Its translation: CASSSNPGGTQYF.

This clone was seen a few times. The rearrangement joins TRBV7-8 to TRBJ1-2; TRBD1 matches at 10 bases. This CDR3 is 15 amino acids long. The junction had 9 bases not matched to a gene; V was cut back by 5 bases and J by 6 bases. Germline CDR1 SGHVS, CDR2 FQNEAQ. CDR3 in amino acids: CASSLLTGGLNGYTF. The CDR3 DNA reads TGTGCCAGCAGCCTACTGACAGGGGGCTTGAATGGCTACACCTTC.